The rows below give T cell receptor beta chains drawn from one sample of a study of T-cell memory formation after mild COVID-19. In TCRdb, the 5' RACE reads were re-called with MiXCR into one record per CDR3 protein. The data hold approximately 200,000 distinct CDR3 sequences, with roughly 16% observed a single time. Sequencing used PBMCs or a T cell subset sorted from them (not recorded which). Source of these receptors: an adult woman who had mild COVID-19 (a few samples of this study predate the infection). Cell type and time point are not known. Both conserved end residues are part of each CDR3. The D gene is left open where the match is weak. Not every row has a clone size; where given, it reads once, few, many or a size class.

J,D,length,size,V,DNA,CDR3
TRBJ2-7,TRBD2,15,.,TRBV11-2,TGTGCCAGCAGCCTCTCGGATGCGGGGGGATACGAGCAGTACTTC,CASSLSDAGGYEQYF
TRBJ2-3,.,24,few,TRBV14,TGTGCCAGCAGCCAAGGCTCTTCCGCACAACCCGACCCTCATTGGTTAGCTAGCACAGATACGCAGTATTTT,CASSQGSSAQPDPHWLASTDTQYF
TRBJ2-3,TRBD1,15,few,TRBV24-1,TGTGCCACCAGTGATGACAGGGGGCGTACAGATACGCAGTATTTT,CATSDDRGRTDTQYF
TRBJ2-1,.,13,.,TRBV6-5,TGTGCCAGCAGAAATAGACTTGCCAATGAGCAGTTCTTC,CASRNRLANEQFF
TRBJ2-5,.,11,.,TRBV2,TGTGCCAGCACCAAGCAAGAGACCCAGTACTTC,CASTKQETQYF
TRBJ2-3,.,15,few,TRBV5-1,TGCGCCAGCAGCGGAGGACAGATTCGCACAGATACGCAGTATTTT,CASSGGQIRTDTQYF
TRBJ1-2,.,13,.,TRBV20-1,TGCAGTGCTAAGGGGCAGGGAAACTATGGCTACACCTTC,CSAKGQGNYGYTF
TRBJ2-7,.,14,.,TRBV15,TGTGCCACCAGCAGAGATAGGAGCATCTACGAGCAGTACTTC,CATSRDRSIYEQYF
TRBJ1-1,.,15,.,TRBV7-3,TGTGCCAGCAGCTTAACCCCAGGGATGAACACTGAAGCTTTCTTT,CASSLTPGMNTEAFF
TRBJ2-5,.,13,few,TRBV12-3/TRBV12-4,TGTGCCAGCAGTTTACACAGCAAAGAGACCCAGTACTTC,CASSLHSKETQYF
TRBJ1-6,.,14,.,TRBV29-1,TGCAGCGTCTCGACAGGAAGGGATAATTCACCCCTCCACTTT,CSVSTGRDNSPLHF
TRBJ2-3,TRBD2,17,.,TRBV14,TGTGCCAGCAGCCAAGACCCACTAGCGCCAAGCACAGATACGCAGTATTTT,CASSQDPLAPSTDTQYF
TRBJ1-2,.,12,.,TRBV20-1,TGCAGTGCTACGAGGGGGGGCTATGGCTACACCTTC,CSATRGGYGYTF
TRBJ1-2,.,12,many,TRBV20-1,TGCAGTGCAAGGGCGTCTAACTATGGCTACACCTTC,CSARASNYGYTF
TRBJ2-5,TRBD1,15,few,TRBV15,TGTGCCACCAGCACAAGGACAGGAACCCAAGAGACCCAGTACTTC,CATSTRTGTQETQYF
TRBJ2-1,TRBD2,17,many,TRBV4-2,TGTGCCAGCTTCGGGACTAGCGGGAGATCCCCTCACAATGAGCAGTTCTTC,CASFGTSGRSPHNEQFF
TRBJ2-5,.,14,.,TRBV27,TGTGCCAGCAGCCCCCGAGGGCCTTGGGAGACCCAGTACTTC,CASSPRGPWETQYF
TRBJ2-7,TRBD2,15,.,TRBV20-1,TGCAGTGCGAGAGTTAGCGGGAGGGGGTCCTACGAGCAGTACTTC,CSARVSGRGSYEQYF
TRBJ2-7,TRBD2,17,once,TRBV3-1,TGTGCCAGCAGCCAAGTTTCGGGCGGGAGTTTTAACTACGAGCAGTACTTC,CASSQVSGGSFNYEQYF
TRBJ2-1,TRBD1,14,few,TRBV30,TGTGCCTGGAGTGCAGGGGGTTCCTACAATGAGCAGTTCTTC,CAWSAGGSYNEQFF
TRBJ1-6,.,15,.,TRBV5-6,TGTGCCAGCAGCTTGGACGGACGGGACAATTCACCCCTCCACTTT,CASSLDGRDNSPLHF
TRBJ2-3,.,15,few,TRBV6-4,TGTGCCAGCAGTGACTCCCACGCGGGCACAGATACGCAGTATTTT,CASSDSHAGTDTQYF
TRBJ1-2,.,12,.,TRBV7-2,TGTGCCAGCACCGACCCCGTCTTTGACTACACCTTC,CASTDPVFDYTF
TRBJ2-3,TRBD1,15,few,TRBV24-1,TGTGCCACCAGTGCTCAGGACAGGGGAACAGATACGCAGTATTTT,CATSAQDRGTDTQYF
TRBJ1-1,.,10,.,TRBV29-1,TGCAGCGTCTGTAGTACTGAAGCTTTCTTT,CSVCSTEAFF
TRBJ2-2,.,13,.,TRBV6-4,TGTGCCAGCAACCTCCCGGGGTCAGGGGAGCTGTTTTTT,CASNLPGSGELFF
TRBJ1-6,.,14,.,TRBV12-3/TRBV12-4,TGTGCCAGCAGTTTCGGTTTCTATAATTCACCCCTCCACTTT,CASSFGFYNSPLHF
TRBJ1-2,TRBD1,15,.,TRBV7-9,TGTGCCAGCAGCCTGACAGGGGGTCAAGGCTATGGCTACACCTTC,CASSLTGGQGYGYTF
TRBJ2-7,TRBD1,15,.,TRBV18,TGTGCCAGCTCACCACCGGGGACAGGGTACAACGAGCAGTACTTC,CASSPPGTGYNEQYF
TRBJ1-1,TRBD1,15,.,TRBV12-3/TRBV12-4,TGTGCCAGCAGTTTAGACAGGGGGGCGAACACTGAAGCTTTCTTT,CASSLDRGANTEAFF
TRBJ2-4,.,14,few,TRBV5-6,TGTGCCAGCAGCCCTGACAGGGGAGGGAACATTCAGTACTTC,CASSPDRGGNIQYF
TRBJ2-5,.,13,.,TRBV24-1,TGTGCCACCGGAGACAGGACCCAAGAGACCCAGTACTTC,CATGDRTQETQYF
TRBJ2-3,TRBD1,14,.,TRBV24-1,TGTGCCACCAGTGGGACAGGTAGGACAGATACGCAGTATTTT,CATSGTGRTDTQYF
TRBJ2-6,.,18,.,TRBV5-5,TGTGCCAGCAGCTTGCTGTCAGGGTGGGGCTCTGGGGCCAACGTCCTGACTTTC,CASSLLSGWGSGANVLTF
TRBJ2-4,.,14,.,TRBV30,TGTGCCTGGAGTGTACGCCAGGGGTGGAACATTCAGTACTTC,CAWSVRQGWNIQYF
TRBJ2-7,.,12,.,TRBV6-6,TGTGCCAGCAGCCGCTCAGGGGACGAGCAGTACTTC,CASSRSGDEQYF
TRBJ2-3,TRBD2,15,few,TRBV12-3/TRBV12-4,TGTGCCAGCAGTAGACCGGGACTAGCATCGGATACGCAGTATTTT,CASSRPGLASDTQYF